Following are 8 T cell receptor beta chains from one sample sequenced in a study of blood T cell repertoires in COVID-19. The table came from immunoSEQ multiplex PCR; TCRdb's copy has only in-frame clones and leaves some out. The sample records some 74,000 clones, 70% to 85% being singletons. What was sequenced was peripheral blood. The origin of the receptors is a woman aged 45-65 years with acute or convalescent COVID-19.

For this clone: The junction differs from germline at one of its ends, possibly a read error. V gene TRBV5-6 combines with J gene TRBJ2-1; TRBD2 aligns across 15 bases. This CDR3 comprises 14 residues. Germline V gene data show CDR1 as SGHDT and CDR2 as YYEEEE. DNA of the CDR3: TGTGCCAGCAGAGCCGGGACTAGCGGGAGGAAGGGAATCTTC. This codes for CASRAGTSGRKGIF.

V is TRBV13 and J is TRBJ2-1, with 8 bases identical to TRBD1. The CDR3 totals 15 residues. CDR1 PRHDT and CDR2 FYEKMQ come from the germline V gene (reference sequence). V trimming: 5 bases; J trimming: 5 bases; junction bases outside the gene matches: 8. The CDR3 region has the DNA TGTGCCAGCAGCCCCCGACAGGGGACCGACAATGAGCAGTTCTTC. Protein sequence: CASSPRQGTDNEQFF.

The V call is TRBV18, the J call TRBJ1-3; TRBD1 might be the D (6 bases). This CDR3 has 17 residues. With 3 bases removed from V and 2 bases from J, the gap between germline ends came to 17 bases. The germline V gene has CDR1 KGHSH and CDR2 LQKENI. CDR3 nucleotide sequence: TGTGCCAGCTCACCGGCGCCCGGGACATCTCCTGGAAACACCATATATTTT. Residues: CASSPAPGTSPGNTIYF.

The V and J genes are TRBV19 and TRBJ2-1; D possibly corresponds to TRBD2 (5 bases). The V and J ends lost 3 bases and 2 bases respectively, with 14 bases between them. Germline V gene sequence: CDR1 LNHDA, CDR2 SQIVND (reference sequence). The CDR3 contains 16 residues. CDR3 region: CASSIDQRNPYNEQFF. In DNA form, the CDR3 reads TGTGCCAGTAGTATTGATCAGCGGAACCCCTACAATGAGCAGTTCTTC.

The chain uses TRBV19 and TRBJ2-7; the D gene is possibly TRBD1 (6 bases). The CDR3 contains 12 residues. The germline gives CDR1 LNHDA, CDR2 SQIVND (reference sequence). V lost 6 bases and J 5 bases, leaving 11 bases between the germline ends. The CDR3 sequence: CASSKTGNEQYF. For the CDR3, the DNA is TGTGCCAGTAGCAAGACAGGTAACGAGCAGTACTTC.

This chain's CDR3 is CASSQDGTSGWGTQYF. The CDR3 nucleotides are TGCGCCAGCAGCCAAGATGGCACTAGCGGATGGGGTACGCAGTATTTT. V is TRBV4-1 and J is TRBJ2-3, with 8 positions matching TRBD2. This CDR3 contains 16 residues. Germline V CDR1 and CDR2: MGHRA, YSYEKL. V lost 0 bases, J lost 8 bases, and 10 bases stayed unmatched.

With regard to this clone: Other nucleotide sequences from this sample produce the same CDR3. The chain uses TRBV18 and TRBJ1-4; D may be TRBD1 (6 bases). Germline V lookup: CDR1 KGHSH, CDR2 LQKENI. V was pared by 4 bases and J by 0 bases, with 6 bases between. The CDR3 extends over 14 amino acids. CDR3 in DNA: TGTGCCAGCTCACGGACAGCAACTAATGAAAAACTGTTTTTT. Amino acid sequence: CASSRTATNEKLFF.

The rearrangement links TRBV7-4 to TRBJ1-6, with TRBD1 identical over 8 bases. Germline V CDR1 and CDR2: SGHVT, SQSDAQ. The V segment lost 5 bases and the J segment 4 bases; nucleotides outside the gene matches: 10. This CDR3 comprises 17 residues. CDR3: CASSLDRVGGYNSPLHF. As DNA, the CDR3 is TGTGCCAGCAGCCTGGACAGGGTTGGCGGGTATAATTCACCCCTCCACTTT.